One sample yielded the 27 T cell receptor beta chains listed below, sequenced in a study of cytomegalovirus exposure and HLA in healthy donors. With 60 Vbeta and 13 Jbeta primers, the PCR was carried out. Here immunoSEQ multiplex PCR was the method, and the copy in TCRdb shows in-frame clones only, minus some. The sample shows roughly 140,000 clones, about 80% of them seen only once. Sequenced: PBMCs. These receptors all stem from a woman in her forties or fifties in good health and CMV-seropositive.

The chain employs TRBV19 and TRBJ1-1, with 11 bases identical to TRBD1. The CDR3 consists of 13 residues. Germline V gives CDR1 LNHDA, CDR2 SQIVND (reference sequence). J was trimmed by 4 bases and V by 7 bases; bases with no gene match: 2. The CDR3 DNA reads as TGTGCCAGTATTGGGACAGGGGGCACTGAAGCTTTCTTT. Protein: CASIGTGGTEAFF. Filled out from reference TRBV19 and TRBJ1-1, the complete variable domain reads DGGITQSPKYLFRKEGQNVTLSCEQNLNHDAMYWYRQDPGQGLRLIYYSQIVNDFQKGDIAEGYSVSREKKESFPLTVTSAQKNPTAFYLCASIGTGGTEAFFGQGTRLTVV.

This chain connects TRBV4-3 to TRBJ2-1; D ambiguous. Germline V gene lookup returns CDR1 LGHNA and CDR2 YSLEER. This CDR3 has 14 amino acids. V gave up 4 bases and J gave up 7 bases, with 14 bases separating them. The CDR3 sequence is CASSRQTNRNEQFF. CDR3 bases: TGCGCCAGCAGCCGGCAAACTAACCGGAATGAGCAGTTCTTC.

The CDR3 loop is CASTGGANEKLFF. The CDR3 coding sequence is TGTGCCAGCACAGGGGGCGCGAATGAAAAACTGTTTTTT. V is TRBV5-6 and J is TRBJ1-4, with 8 bases aligning to TRBD1. The CDR3 extends over 13 amino acids. The V gene end was trimmed by 6 bases and the J gene end by 5 bases; junction bases not matched to a gene: 3. The germline V gene has CDR1 SGHDT and CDR2 YYEEEE.

The chain uses TRBV6-1 and TRBJ1-1; D possibly corresponds to TRBD1 (5 bases). Germline CDR1 MNHNS, CDR2 SASEGT. Trimming left V 0 bases short and J 1 base short, with 9 bases between. The CDR3 is made up of 15 amino acids. CDR3 bases: TGTGCCAGCAGTGAAGCGCTCGGGGGGAACACTGAAGCTTTCTTT. Amino acids: CASSEALGGNTEAFF.

In its sample, this clone was seen once. J is TRBJ1-6 and V is TRBV10-3; D gene unclear. CDR3 length: 14 residues. V gave up 3 bases and J gave up 8 bases, with 11 bases separating them. In germline, CDR1 is ENHRY, CDR2 SYGVKD. The CDR3 is CAISERVSDSPLHF. CDR3 DNA: TGTGCCATCAGTGAAAGAGTGTCGGATTCACCCCTCCACTTT.

The chain combines TRBV5-4 with TRBJ1-6; the D gene is possibly TRBD1 (6 bases). Trimming stripped 0 bases from V and 2 bases from J, with 12 bases between. The CDR3 is 17 amino acids. Per the germline V gene, CDR1 is SGHNT and CDR2 is YYREEE (reference sequence). The CDR3 region is CASSLAGGAAYNSPLHF. CDR3 nucleotide sequence: TGTGCCAGCAGCTTGGCTGGGGGCGCCGCCTATAATTCACCCCTCCACTTT.

The chain employs TRBV29-1 and TRBJ1-1; perhaps TRBD1 as D (6 bases). Trimming shortened V by 6 bases and J by 1 base, and 12 bases separated the two germline ends. Looked up from germline, CDR1 is SQVTM and CDR2 is ANQGSEA. The CDR3 is 13 amino acids. CDR3 sequence: CSVSGQPNTEAFF. DNA for the CDR3: TGCAGCGTATCAGGACAGCCGAACACTGAAGCTTTCTTT.

The gene calls are TRBV2 and TRBJ2-5; 11 nucleotides agree with TRBD1. Germline values: CDR1 SNHLY, CDR2 FYNNEI. The CDR3 is 15 amino acids. Losses at the gene ends were 4 bases for V and 2 bases for J; bases not matched to a gene: 3. CDR3 region: CASSAGQGVQETQYF. The CDR3 DNA is TGTGCCAGCAGTGCGGGACAGGGGGTACAAGAGACCCAGTACTTC.

The chain uses TRBV5-1 and TRBJ1-5, with a weak D call TRBD1 (6 bases). The CDR3 contains 14 residues. From germline, CDR1 is SGHRS and CDR2 YFSETQ. The V end was cut by 5 bases, the J end by 4 bases, with 13 bases between. In nucleotides, the CDR3 is TGCGCCAGCAGTCCAGGGGTAGGAAATCAGCCCCAGCATTTT. It translates to CASSPGVGNQPQHF. Full variable domain (outside the CDR3, taken from reference TRBV5-1 and TRBJ1-5): KAGVTQTPRYLIKTRGQQVTLSCSPISGHRSVSWYQQTPGQGLQFLFEYFSETQRNKGNFPGRFSGRQFSNSRSEMNVSTLELGDSALYLCASSPGVGNQPQHFGDGTRLSIL.

This chain links TRBV5-4 with TRBJ1-1, with 9 bases matching TRBD1. CDR3 length: 14 amino acids. After removal of 4 bases from V and 4 bases from J, the junction contained 5 bases not matched to a gene. Germline V gene sequence: CDR1 SGHNT, CDR2 YYREEE (reference sequence). CDR3 amino acids: CASSQNRGLTEAFF. The CDR3 region has the DNA TGTGCCAGCAGCCAAAACAGGGGGCTCACTGAAGCTTTCTTT.

V usage is TRBV14 and J usage is TRBJ2-1, with 9 bases aligning to TRBD1. Germline lookup yields CDR1 SGHDN and CDR2 FVKESK. The trim removed 4 bases at V and 8 bases at J, leaving 6 bases unmatched. The CDR3 spans 14 residues. Here the CDR3 reads CASSRMTGGDEQFF. The CDR3 nucleotides are TGTGCCAGCAGCCGGATGACAGGGGGAGATGAGCAGTTCTTC.

The chain uses TRBV7-9 and TRBJ1-4, with TRBD1 matching 7 bases. The junction had 5 bases not matched to a gene; V was cut back by 0 bases and J by 7 bases. The CDR3 runs to 15 residues. Germline CDR1 and CDR2: SEHNR and FQNEAQ (reference sequence). As DNA, the CDR3 is TGTGCCAGCAGCTTAGCAGGTCAGGGGGGTGAAAAACTGTTTTTT. It specifies CASSLAGQGGEKLFF. The full variable domain, rest sourced from reference TRBV7-9 and TRBJ1-4, is DTGVSQNPRHKITKRGQNVTFRCDPISEHNRLYWYRQTLGQGPEFLTYFQNEAQLEKSRLLSDRFSAERPKGSFSTLEIQRTEQGDSAMYLCASSLAGQGGEKLFFGSGTQLSVL.

This chain joins TRBV5-6 and TRBJ1-1; D gene ambiguous. Germline loops: CDR1 SGHDT, CDR2 YYEEEE. Trimming shortened V by 0 bases and J by 1 base, and 10 bases separated the two germline ends. The CDR3 extends over 15 amino acids. The CDR3 loop reads CASSLVPERNTEAFF. The CDR3 DNA follows: TGTGCCAGCAGCTTGGTTCCAGAACGGAACACTGAAGCTTTCTTT. Based on the CDR3 plus reference TRBV5-6 and TRBJ1-1, the full variable domain is DAGVTQSPTHLIKTRGQQVTLRCSPKSGHDTVSWYQQALGQGPQFIFQYYEEEERQRGNFPDRFSGHQFPNYSSELNVNALLLGDSALYLCASSLVPERNTEAFFGQGTRLTVV.

The genes are TRBV11-2 and TRBJ1-3, with no clear D. The CDR3 is made up of 14 amino acids. Trimming shortened V by 4 bases and J by 1 base, and 8 bases separated the two germline ends. Germline CDR1 and CDR2: SGHAT and FQNNGV. CDR3 sequence (DNA): TGTGCCAGCAGCTCGTCACGGTCTGGAAACACCATATATTTT. Translation: CASSSSRSGNTIYF.

The V call is TRBV13, the J call TRBJ2-7; 7 bases match TRBD2. This CDR3 region has 14 residues. The germline gives CDR1 PRHDT, CDR2 FYEKMQ (reference sequence). The trim removed 1 base at V and 1 base at J, leaving 1 base unmatched. The CDR3 nucleotides are TGTGCCAGCAGCTTAGTTAGCGGGTCCTACGAGCAGTACTTC. Translation gives CASSLVSGSYEQYF. Together with reference TRBV13 and TRBJ2-7, the CDR3 gives the full variable domain: AAGVIQSPRHLIKEKRETATLKCYPIPRHDTVYWYQQGPGQDPQFLISFYEKMQSDKGSIPDRFSAQQFSDYHSELNMSSLELGDSALYFCASSLVSGSYEQYFGPGTRLTVT.

In its sample, this clone was seen a few times. The chain is built from TRBV5-4 and TRBJ2-1; 11 nucleotides align to TRBD1. The CDR3 sequence is 16 residues long. J was trimmed by 7 bases and V by 3 bases; bases with no gene match: 9. CDR1 SGHNT and CDR2 YYREEE come from the germline V gene (reference sequence). The CDR3 sequence is CASSSRRTGGRNEQFF. CDR3 sequence (DNA): TGTGCCAGCAGCTCCCGGCGGACAGGGGGCCGGAATGAGCAGTTCTTC.

The V call is TRBV18, the J call TRBJ1-2, with no clear D. The CDR3 spans 16 residues. The V end lost 3 bases, the J end lost 4 bases, and 18 bases lay between the germline ends. CDR1 KGHSH and CDR2 LQKENI come from the germline V gene. CDR3 amino acids: CASSPSRTDGGYGYTF. DNA for the CDR3: TGTGCCAGCTCACCGTCGAGGACCGACGGAGGCTATGGCTACACCTTC.

The gene calls are TRBV2 and TRBJ2-7, with TRBD1 matching over 9 bases. This CDR3 comprises 12 residues. In germline, CDR1 is SNHLY, CDR2 FYNNEI. V lost 8 bases to trimming and J lost 2 bases; unmatched junction nucleotides: 1. The CDR3 DNA sequence: TGTGCCAGCCGGGACAGGGCCTACGAGCAGTACTTC. This translates into CASRDRAYEQYF.

The chain has TRBV5-1 and TRBJ1-1; D is ambiguous. CDR3 length equals 14 residues. Trimming left V 2 bases short and J 1 base short, with 9 bases between. The germline gives CDR1 SGHRS, CDR2 YFSETQ. CDR3 bases: TGCGCCAGCAGCTTCGGTAGTGGGAACACTGAAGCTTTCTTT. Translating it yields CASSFGSGNTEAFF.

The CDR3 reads CASSRGPDTQYF. The DNA for the CDR3 is TGCGCCAGCAGCCGGGGGCCAGATACGCAGTATTTT. The chain uses TRBV4-1 and TRBJ2-3; D is perhaps TRBD1 (6 bases). Germline V gene data show CDR1 as MGHRA and CDR2 as YSYEKL. The CDR3 is 12 amino acids. The V end lost 4 bases, the J end lost 4 bases, and 6 bases lay between the germline ends.

About this clone itself: This sample also contains other DNA sequences that code for the same CDR3. This chain connects TRBV7-2 to TRBJ2-1, with a tentative D call TRBD2 (6 bases). CDR1 is SGHTA and CDR2 is FQGNSA in the germline V gene. This CDR3 spans 14 amino acids. V was clipped by 0 bases and J by 3 bases, with 6 bases between them. In DNA, the CDR3 is TGTGCCAGCAGCTTAGCGGGGGGCTACAATGAGCAGTTCTTC. It yields the protein CASSLAGGYNEQFF.

This chain joins TRBV27 and TRBJ2-4; tentatively, D is TRBD2 (6 bases). The CDR3 runs to 16 residues. CDR1 is MNHEY and CDR2 is SMNVEV in the germline V gene (reference sequence). The V end lost 6 bases, the J end lost 7 bases, and 22 bases lay between the germline ends. In DNA, the CDR3 is TGTGCCAGCAGAAGCTTGGGGGGAGGCAGATGGAACATTCAGTACTTC. This gives the protein CASRSLGGGRWNIQYF.

The V gene is TRBV5-6, the J gene TRBJ2-7; 10 bases agree with TRBD1. This CDR3 spans 15 amino acids. Germline V gene data show CDR1 as SGHDT and CDR2 as YYEEEE. V shed 2 bases and J 2 bases; nucleotides not matched to a gene: 4. The CDR3 DNA reads as TGTGCCAGCAGCTTTTTCGGACAGGGGGCCTACGAGCAGTACTTC. As protein: CASSFFGQGAYEQYF.

The chain employs TRBV25-1 and TRBJ2-7; TRBD1 is a possible D gene (5 bases). CDR3 length equals 12 residues. Germline V lookup: CDR1 MGHDK, CDR2 SYGVNS. V was cut by 3 bases and J by 4 bases, with 7 bases left in between. CDR3 coding DNA: TGTGCCAGCAGTGATCAGGGATACGAGCAGTACTTC. Its translation: CASSDQGYEQYF.

This clone was picked up one time. The J gene is TRBJ1-2, the V gene TRBV14; 7 bases agree with TRBD1. Germline assignment: CDR1 SGHDN and CDR2 FVKESK. V dropped 5 bases and J dropped 4; count of bases not matched to a gene: 4. The CDR3 runs 13 residues. The CDR3 region has the DNA TGTGCCAGCAGCGCGGGACAGATCTATGGCTACACCTTC. This translates into CASSAGQIYGYTF. Using reference TRBV14 and TRBJ1-2 for the parts outside the CDR3, the full variable domain is EAGVTQFPSHSVIEKGQTVTLRCDPISGHDNLYWYRRVMGKEIKFLLHFVKESKQDESGMPNNRFLAERTGGTYSTLKVQPAELEDSGVYFCASSAGQIYGYTFGSGTRLTVV.

The genes are TRBV30 and TRBJ2-1; a weak D match, TRBD2 (7 bases). V was shortened by 2 bases and J by 10 bases, with 18 bases between the two germline ends. Germline V lookup: CDR1 GTSNPN, CDR2 SVGIG (reference sequence). The CDR3 length is 14 residues. In DNA form, the CDR3 reads TGTGCCTGGAGTAGTGGGGGGGCCGCAAGGGAGCAGTTCTTC. The encoded protein is CAWSSGGAAREQFF.

This chain connects TRBV11-2 to TRBJ2-7; 7 nucleotides match TRBD1. Germline CDR1 and CDR2: SGHAT and FQNNGV. CDR3 size: 13 residues. Trimming cost V 5 bases and J 4 bases; bases outside gene matches: 5. The CDR3 protein is CASSEGAGYEQYF. The CDR3 DNA reads as TGTGCCAGCAGCGAGGGGGCCGGGTACGAGCAGTACTTC.